This TCR beta chain was obtained from a study of blood T cells in healthy people across ages. Per-sample PBMC isolation yielded at least 7 million cells. V shed 4 bases, J shed 0 bases, and the junction held 13 bases outside the gene matches. The CDR3 has 19 residues. Germline CDR1 and CDR2: MNHEY and SVGEGT. Next came a second PCR, run for roughly 7 to 12 cycles, which used a sample-barcoded 5' primer along with a J-beta primer mix. One entry per CDR3 protein results from TCRdb running MiXCR on the 5' RACE reads. The profile covers 850,000 to 1,300,000 distinct CDR3 sequences, with less than 50% appearing a single time and under 20% taken by the ten largest.

This rearrangement joins TRBV6-2 or TRBV6-3 to TRBJ2-3; 10 nucleotides agree with TRBD2. The specimen sequenced was blood. This TCR was recovered from a woman aged 60 to 75 in good health. CDR3 nucleotide sequence: TGTGCCAGCAGTTTCGCGGGACTAGCGCCCGTTACTAGCACAGATACGCAGTATTTT. This codes for CASSFAGLAPVTSTDTQYF.